A selection of T cell receptor beta chains follows, all from one sample in a study of blood T cells in healthy people across ages. TCRdb processed the 5' RACE reads anew with MiXCR; each CDR3 protein has one entry. This table holds about 1.4 million distinct CDR3 sequences, around 59% found once. Input material: blood. The receptors were gathered from a man younger than 30 in good health. Both conserved end residues are trimmed from each CDR3. The size field is filled for only some rows; it gives once, few, many or a size class.

>TRBV12-3/TRBV12-4|-
AVNRDRGTDTQY
>TRBV14|-
ASSPFRGTETQY
>TRBV29-1|few
SVEQGAYGYT
>TRBV6-6|-
TSSYVQGGNEKLF
>TRBV7-8|-
ASSPWTGFREQY
>TRBV2|many
ASNAWVDNEQF
>TRBV4-3|-
ASSQDDRPEGNQPQH
>TRBV29-1|few
SGRPEGFYNEQF
>TRBV6-5|-
ASSFAESNYGYT
>TRBV6-5|-
ASSYGGTNEQF